This TCR beta chain derives from a study of blood T cell repertoires in COVID-19. Turning to the study itself: There were acute and convalescent COVID-19 samples, and they came from the United States, Italy and Spain. The cDNA or gDNA used as material had been derived from T cells, B-cell-depleted T cells, or PBMCs.

Recruited during active infection, patients (from Seattle) were subsequently followed longitudinally. CDR3 length equals 13 residues. CDR1 and CDR2 (germline): LGHDT, YNNKEL (reference sequence). Trimming removed 4 bases at V and 3 bases at J, with 7 bases between. As handled by the study authors: The authors estimated nucleated cell counts from reference gene primer amplification. Here immunoSEQ multiplex PCR was the method, and the copy in TCRdb shows in-frame clones only, minus some. V and J calls plus clone size are reproduced from that table; the DNA served to infer D and trimming. Found here are about 47,000 clones, about four fifths of them singletons; the top ten hold under 30%.

The TCR comes from an elderly woman with COVID-19, enrolled during active disease. The rearrangement links TRBV3-1 (or the pseudogene TRBV3-2) to TRBJ1-5; possibly TRBD1 for D (5 bases). Sequencing was done on a sample of peripheral blood. In DNA, the CDR3 is TGTGCCAGCAGCCGGGGGGACAATCAGCCCCAGCATTTT. Residues: CASSRGDNQPQHF.